Sequencing of this T cell receptor beta chain was carried out in a study of graft-versus-host responses after intestinal transplantation. Study background: Induction using anti-thymocyte globulin, followed by tacrolimus and steroids for approximately 3 years, was given to all recipients.

Study-wide results and limits: Allografts of one patient group, those with graft-donor T cell macrochimerism, had high graft-versus-host to host-versus-graft clonal ratios.

Using immunoSEQ multiplex PCR, the repertoire was profiled, and TCRdb retains in-frame clones only, with some absent. The table shows roughly 96,000 clones, with roughly nine tenths occurring only once. Worth noting for this clone: The antigen remains undetermined.

Source: unstimulated CD8+ T cells sorted from spleen or lymph node cells, taken before intestinal transplant. This sequence was found in a human donor who received an intestinal transplant.

The CDR3 reads CASSARGDRNNEQFF. The CDR3 coding sequence is TGTGCCAGCAGTGCGCGGGGGGACAGAAACAATGAGCAGTTCTTC. The chain recombines TRBV6-1 with TRBJ2-1; D is possibly TRBD2 (8 bases). CDR3 length: 15 amino acids. Germline V gives CDR1 MNHNS, CDR2 SASEGT. The V and J ends lost 4 bases and 5 bases respectively, with 15 bases between them.